Listed below are T cell receptor beta chains from one sample, sequenced in a study of Ad26.COV2.S vaccination and SARS-CoV-2 variants. Generated by immunoSEQ multiplex PCR, the TCRdb table keeps only in-frame clones and is missing some. The table records 350,000 to 550,000 clones, 89% of them present only once. This specimen consisted of peripheral blood, obtained in a trial of Ad26.COV2.S vaccine versus placebo. Source of these receptors: a person between 18 and 65 years old who received the Ad26.COV2.S COVID-19 vaccine or a placebo. Each CDR3 is given with its conserved first and last residue. D genes are given only for firm matches. Rows may omit the clone size; those that give it use once, few, many or a size class.

cdr3_length,clone_size,j_call,d_call,v_call,cdr3_aa,cdr3_nt
16,.,TRBJ2-1,.,TRBV27,CASSLGAGTLYNEQFF,TGTGCCAGCAGTTTAGGGGCCGGGACACTGTACAATGAGCAGTTCTTC
14,.,TRBJ1-1,.,TRBV14,CASSPRWQGTEAFF,TGTGCCAGCAGCCCGCGCTGGCAGGGCACTGAAGCTTTCTTT
12,.,TRBJ1-5,.,TRBV10-3,CAISGNNQPQHF,TGTGCCATCAGTGGGAATAATCAGCCCCAGCATTTT
14,.,TRBJ2-3,TRBD2,TRBV11-3,CASSFGLARDTQYF,TGTGCCAGCAGCTTTGGACTAGCCCGAGATACGCAGTATTTT
14,.,TRBJ1-1,TRBD1,TRBV11-1,CASSPGQILGEAFF,TGTGCCAGCAGCCCGGGACAGATTCTTGGTGAAGCTTTCTTT
14,.,TRBJ1-1,.,TRBV10-1,CASMGRGRVTEAFF,TGCGCCAGCATGGGGCGGGGCAGGGTCACTGAAGCTTTCTTT
12,.,TRBJ1-6,.,TRBV27,CASSGGGSPLHF,TGTGCCAGCAGTGGGGGGGGCTCACCCCTCCACTTT
16,.,TRBJ2-7,.,TRBV19,CASSLWGGQDVYEQYF,TGTGCCAGTAGCCTATGGGGGGGACAGGACGTTTACGAGCAGTACTTC
13,.,TRBJ2-7,.,TRBV6-1,CASSDSKSYEQYF,TGTGCCAGCAGTGATTCGAAAAGCTACGAGCAGTACTTC
17,.,TRBJ2-2,.,TRBV18,CASSPTGAPGNTGELFF,TGTGCCAGCTCACCGACGGGGGCGCCAGGGAACACCGGGGAGCTGTTTTTT
14,.,TRBJ1-4,.,TRBV5-1,CASSSGQLYEKLFF,TGCGCCAGCAGCTCGGGGCAGCTCTATGAAAAACTGTTTTTT
10,.,TRBJ1-1,.,TRBV29-1,CSVVDTEAFF,TGCAGCGTGGTAGACACTGAAGCTTTCTTT
17,once,TRBJ1-1,TRBD1,TRBV6-2/TRBV6-3,CASSWDRGPSTNTEAFF,TGTGCCAGCAGTTGGGACAGGGGCCCCTCGACGAACACTGAAGCTTTCTTT
15,.,TRBJ2-5,TRBD2,TRBV5-6,CASSYGGGAPETQYF,TGTGCCAGCAGCTACGGCGGGGGGGCACCAGAGACCCAGTACTTC
16,.,TRBJ2-1,TRBD1,TRBV5-6,CASSVSGGWGYNEQFF,TGTGCCAGCAGCGTTTCAGGGGGCTGGGGTTACAATGAGCAGTTCTTC
15,.,TRBJ1-3,TRBD1,TRBV7-2,CASSPGQVFGNTIYF,TGTGCCAGCAGCCCGGGACAGGTGTTTGGAAACACCATATATTTT
15,.,TRBJ2-1,.,TRBV11-2,CASSFDRLTYNEQFF,TGTGCCAGCAGCTTCGACCGTCTTACTTACAATGAGCAGTTCTTC
14,.,TRBJ2-2,.,TRBV7-8,CASPAGNYTGELFF,TGTGCCAGCCCGGCGGGCAATTACACCGGGGAGCTGTTTTTT
15,once,TRBJ1-4,.,TRBV14,CASSQLTGTVEKLFF,TGTGCCAGCAGCCAACTAACAGGGACGGTTGAAAAACTGTTTTTT
20,.,TRBJ2-1,TRBD2,TRBV19,CASSIPTERGAVISYNEQFF,TGTGCCAGTAGTATACCGACCGAGCGGGGGGCTGTAATCTCCTACAATGAGCAGTTCTTC
15,.,TRBJ1-1,TRBD1,TRBV19,CASSLHRGQGGEAFF,TGTGCCAGTAGCCTACACCGTGGACAGGGTGGTGAAGCTTTCTTT
14,.,TRBJ1-5,TRBD1,TRBV25-1,CASGGTGWDQPQHF,TGTGCCAGTGGGGGGACAGGGTGGGATCAGCCCCAGCATTTT
14,.,TRBJ2-1,.,TRBV25-1,CASSDRRSNNEQFF,TGTGCCAGCAGTGATCGACGGTCGAACAATGAGCAGTTCTTC
16,.,TRBJ1-2,.,TRBV5-1,CASSWGFAGELYGYTF,TGCGCCAGCAGCTGGGGGTTTGCAGGGGAACTCTATGGCTACACCTTC
15,few,TRBJ1-1,TRBD1,TRBV7-9,CASRGNRGSHTEAFF,TGTGCCAGCAGGGGGAACAGGGGGTCGCACACTGAAGCTTTCTTT
17,.,TRBJ1-2,.,TRBV2,CASSEGTLGKVGYGYTF,TGTGCCAGCAGTGAGGGAACCCTAGGGAAAGTGGGCTATGGCTACACCTTC
17,.,TRBJ2-2,.,TRBV5-1,CASSLGLGGRYTGELFF,TGCGCCAGCAGCTTGGGTCTCGGGGGTCGGTACACCGGGGAGCTGTTTTTT
12,.,TRBJ2-3,TRBD1,TRBV29-1,CSAGQITDTQYF,TGCAGCGCGGGACAGATCACAGATACGCAGTATTTT
14,.,TRBJ2-3,.,TRBV28,CASSLDRSRDTQYF,TGTGCCAGCAGTTTAGATCGGTCTCGGGATACGCAGTATTTT
13,.,TRBJ2-7,.,TRBV29-1,CSARDMVTYEQYF,TGCAGCGCTAGGGACATGGTAACCTACGAGCAGTACTTC
14,.,TRBJ2-2,.,TRBV7-3,CASSLTLRAGELFF,TGTGCCAGCAGCTTAACGTTGAGGGCCGGGGAGCTGTTTTTT
15,.,TRBJ2-3,.,TRBV11-2,CASSLGIGGTDTQYF,TGTGCCAGCAGCTTGGGGATAGGGGGCACAGATACGCAGTATTTT
16,.,TRBJ1-1,TRBD1,TRBV6-6,CASSRRQGRFGTEAFF,TGTGCCAGCAGCCGAAGACAGGGAAGGTTTGGCACTGAAGCTTTCTTT
14,.,TRBJ2-1,.,TRBV29-1,CSVEGRLRFNEQFF,TGCAGCGTTGAAGGGCGGTTGCGATTCAATGAGCAGTTCTTC
14,.,TRBJ1-1,.,TRBV6-1,CASSEWLENTEAFF,TGTGCCAGCAGTGAGTGGTTAGAGAACACTGAAGCTTTCTTT
14,.,TRBJ2-5,.,TRBV5-6,CASSLGVLGETQYF,TGTGCCAGCAGCTTGGGGGTCCTAGGAGAGACCCAGTACTTC
16,.,TRBJ2-3,TRBD2,TRBV24-1,CATSGVVAGDTDTQYF,TGTGCCACCAGTGGTGTGGTAGCGGGAGACACAGATACGCAGTATTTT
17,few,TRBJ1-1,.,TRBV2,CASSEHKVAGASTEAFF,TGTGCCAGCAGTGAACATAAGGTAGCAGGGGCGAGCACTGAAGCTTTCTTT
13,.,TRBJ2-1,.,TRBV7-3,CASSLTRNNEQFF,TGTGCCAGCAGCTTAACACGGAACAATGAGCAGTTCTTC
13,.,TRBJ2-7,.,TRBV18,CASSPPSSYEQYF,TGTGCCAGCTCACCTCCCTCCTCCTACGAGCAGTACTTC
13,.,TRBJ2-7,.,TRBV5-5,CASSLGHSYEQYF,TGTGCCAGCAGCTTGGGTCACTCCTACGAGCAGTACTTC
13,.,TRBJ2-3,.,TRBV7-2,CASSLFGADTQYF,TGTGCCAGCAGCTTATTCGGGGCAGATACGCAGTATTTT
15,.,TRBJ2-1,TRBD2,TRBV5-4,CASSLSGTTYNEQFF,TGTGCCAGCAGCCTTAGCGGGACAACCTACAATGAGCAGTTCTTC
14,.,TRBJ2-7,.,TRBV19,CASNKGRGAYEQYF,TGTGCCAGTAATAAAGGCAGGGGGGCCTACGAGCAGTACTTC
15,.,TRBJ2-7,TRBD1,TRBV3-1/TRBV3-2,CASSYRDRSSYEQYF,TGTGCCAGCAGCTATAGGGACAGGAGCTCCTACGAGCAGTACTTC
13,few,TRBJ2-1,.,TRBV4-2,CASSQVIAGEQFF,TGTGCCAGCAGCCAAGTAATCGCCGGCGAGCAGTTCTTC
14,.,TRBJ1-2,TRBD1,TRBV2,CASRKQGLSYGYTF,TGTGCCAGCAGAAAACAGGGGCTATCCTATGGCTACACCTTC
13,.,TRBJ2-5,.,TRBV5-5,CASNQGIRETQYF,TGTGCCAGCAATCAGGGTATTAGAGAGACCCAGTACTTC
16,.,TRBJ2-6,.,TRBV5-6,CASSLTDALGANVLTF,TGTGCCAGCAGCTTGACTGACGCCCTTGGGGCCAACGTCCTGACTTTC
15,.,TRBJ2-1,.,TRBV2,CASRGRSSAVDEQFF,TGTGCCAGCAGGGGGAGGTCTAGCGCAGTGGATGAGCAGTTCTTC
15,.,TRBJ2-1,TRBD2,TRBV6-5,CASTPGLAYYNEQFF,TGTGCCAGCACCCCGGGACTAGCGTATTACAATGAGCAGTTCTTC
15,.,TRBJ1-3,.,TRBV6-5,CASSYTGRGGNTIYF,TGTGCCAGCAGTTACACGGGGCGAGGAGGAAACACCATATATTTT
17,.,TRBJ1-5,.,TRBV21-1,CASSKSGRTGGAQPQHF,TGTGCCAGCAGCAAATCAGGGCGGACAGGGGGCGCCCAGCCCCAGCATTTT
12,.,TRBJ2-1,TRBD2,TRBV7-9,CASSSGGDEQFF,TGTGCCAGCAGCTCCGGGGGGGACGAGCAGTTCTTC
13,.,TRBJ1-3,.,TRBV7-8,CASSGIPGNTIYF,TGTGCCAGCAGCGGAATTCCTGGAAACACCATATATTTT